Each of the 2 T cell receptor beta chains below was sequenced from the same sample in a study of regulatory T cells in long-lasting Graves disease. Time point indicated: persistent/refractory GD, antithyroid drugs over 5 years with positive TRAb. The TCR library was made from RNA that had been extracted from PBMCs in TRIzol. According to the study, TCR beta libraries were built with iRepertoire HTBI primers and CDR3-region Arm-PCR. Each CDR3 protein is one row after TCRdb ran MiXCR on the multiplex PCR reads. The sample gives 400,000 or so distinct CDR3 sequences, less than 25% of which show up once; less than 25% is in the top ten. The sample in question was peripheral blood mononuclear cells (PBMCs), obtained when the disease was refractory, from a patient treated with antithyroid drugs. The receptors come from a female donor with Graves disease.

This clonotype was recorded many times. V gene TRBV12-3 or TRBV12-4 combines with J gene TRBJ1-5; tentative D call: TRBD1 (6 bases). There are 15 residues in the CDR3. Trimming took off 3 bases at V and 6 bases at J, with 15 bases between the two ends. CDR3 protein: CASSFFPDRSQPQHF. The CDR3 region has the DNA TGTGCCAGCAGTTTTTTCCCAGACAGGAGTCAGCCCCAGCATTTT.

The rearrangement links TRBV29-1 to TRBJ2-2; 8 bases map to TRBD1. Germline V CDR1 and CDR2: SQVTM, ANQGSEA. After removal of 5 bases from V and 4 bases from J, the junction contained 3 bases not matched to a gene. CDR3 length: 13 amino acids. This CDR3 is CSVWQGATGELFF. The CDR3 DNA sequence: TGCAGCGTTTGGCAGGGGGCCACCGGGGAGCTGTTTTTT.